This record looks at one T cell receptor beta chain sequence and its context. Its antigen remains unidentified. The data are from a study of yellow fever vaccine responses in identical twins. Findings and limits, study-wide: Twins reportedly showed a vaccine T cell response that seemed partly convergent and partly personalized.

MiXCR, applied by TCRdb to the RT-PCR reads, yields one record per CDR3 protein. The table shows 4,500 to 7,000 distinct CDR3 sequences, with 60% to 70% occurring only once. Germline CDR1 LNHNV, CDR2 YYDKDF (reference sequence). V lost 0 bases and J lost 0, with 11 bases in between. The length of the CDR3 is 16 residues. The specimen comprised T cells from blood (PBMCs), unsorted or a sorted subset (not recorded which), sampled before or after yellow fever vaccination (not recorded which). The clonotype was recovered from a young woman who received the yellow fever vaccine. The chain links TRBV15 to TRBJ1-2; TRBD1 is a possible D gene (5 bases). The CDR3 region has the DNA TGTGCCACCAGCAGAGATGTGAGGGGATCTAACTATGGCTACACCTTC. Translating it yields CATSRDVRGSNYGYTF. The full variable domain, in which reference TRBV15 and TRBJ1-2 provide the parts outside the CDR3, is DAMVIQNPRYQVTQFGKPVTLSCSQTLNHNVMYWYQQKSSQAPKLLFHYYDKDFNNEADTPDNFQSRRPNTSFCFLDIRSPGLGDTAMYLCATSRDVRGSNYGYTFGSGTRLTVV.